This T cell receptor (beta chain) was obtained from a study of T cell responses to AZD1222 COVID-19 vaccine. Regarding the study as a whole: Donors, mostly white British, included more females; clonal diversity was possibly underestimated. Spike regions recognized by vaccine-associated CD4 TCRs spanned the protein, led by 160-218 and 743-854.

The assay was immunoSEQ multiplex PCR, and TCRdb's table has in-frame clones only and misses some. Of roughly 80,000 clones listed, 90% are singletons. With regard to this clone: Its antigen is unknown.

V lost 0 bases to trimming and J lost 1 base, with 8 bases between them. The CDR3 extends over 15 amino acids. Germline values: CDR1 MNHEY, CDR2 SVGEGT. The chain joins TRBV6-2 or TRBV6-3 to TRBJ2-3; D not certain. This clonotype was sampled from an adult in good health. Material: peripheral blood, obtained on day 0 of AZD1222 vaccination. The CDR3 loop reads CASSYSNMGTDTQYF. The CDR3 region has the DNA TGTGCCAGCAGTTACTCGAACATGGGCACAGATACGCAGTATTTT.